This T cell receptor beta chain was sequenced in a study of blood T cell repertoires in COVID-19. TCRdb's copy holds only in-frame clones and misses some; the assay was immunoSEQ multiplex PCR. The table has some 200,000 clones, roughly 80% seen once. Trimming took 3 bases from V and 7 from J; bases not matched to a gene: 9. The germline V gene has CDR1 LGHDT and CDR2 YNNKEL (reference sequence). The CDR3 has 15 amino acids. Those enrolled, adults aged about 18 to 89 years, came from about two dozen US areas. In assigning cohorts, the study relied on participant-reported clinical history. The chain has TRBV3-1 (or the pseudogene TRBV3-2) and TRBJ2-1; 7 bases match TRBD2. The origin of this receptor is a man aged 35 to 55 who had recovered from COVID-19. The specimen was PBMCs or T cells enriched from blood (not recorded which). CDR3 amino acids: CASSHSGGSGNEQFF. The DNA for the CDR3 is TGTGCCAGCAGCCATTCGGGCGGGAGCGGGAATGAGCAGTTCTTC.